This T cell receptor beta chain is from a study of T cell responses to AZD1222 COVID-19 vaccine. Study information: Analysis merged second doses at about 4 or about 12 weeks.

Study-level findings and limits: The breadth and depth of Spike-specific TCRs increased once two AZD1222 doses had been given.

Trimming left V 4 bases short and J 7 bases short, with 7 bases between. The germline CDR1 and CDR2 sequences are MDHEN and SYDVKM. The CDR3 totals 12 residues. Profiled with immunoSEQ multiplex PCR; TCRdb holds only in-frame clones, not every one. The sample has approximately 92,000 clones; 80% to 90% are singletons. A single count supports this clone. Its antigen remains unidentified. This TCR derives from an adult in good health. The rearrangement uses TRBV28 and TRBJ1-4, with D perhaps TRBD1 (5 bases). The sequencing here drew on peripheral blood, taken on day 0 of AZD1222 vaccination. The CDR3 protein is CASSSGSEKLFF. CDR3 bases: TGTGCCAGCAGTTCAGGGAGTGAAAAACTGTTTTTT.